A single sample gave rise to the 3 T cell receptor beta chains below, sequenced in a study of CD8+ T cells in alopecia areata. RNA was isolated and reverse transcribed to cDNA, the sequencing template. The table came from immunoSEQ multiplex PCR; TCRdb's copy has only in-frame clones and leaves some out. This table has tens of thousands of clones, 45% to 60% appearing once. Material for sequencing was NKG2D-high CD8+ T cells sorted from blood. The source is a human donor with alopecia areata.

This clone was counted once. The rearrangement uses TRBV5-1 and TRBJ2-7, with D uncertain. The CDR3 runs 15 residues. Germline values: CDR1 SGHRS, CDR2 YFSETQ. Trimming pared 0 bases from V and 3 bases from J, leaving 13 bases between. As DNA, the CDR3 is TGCGCCAGCAGCTTGGACATGGACCCATTCTACGAGCAGTACTTC. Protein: CASSLDMDPFYEQYF. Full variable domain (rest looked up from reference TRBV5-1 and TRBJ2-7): KAGVTQTPRYLIKTRGQQVTLSCSPISGHRSVSWYQQTPGQGLQFLFEYFSETQRNKGNFPGRFSGRQFSNSRSEMNVSTLELGDSALYLCASSLDMDPFYEQYFGPGTRLTVT.

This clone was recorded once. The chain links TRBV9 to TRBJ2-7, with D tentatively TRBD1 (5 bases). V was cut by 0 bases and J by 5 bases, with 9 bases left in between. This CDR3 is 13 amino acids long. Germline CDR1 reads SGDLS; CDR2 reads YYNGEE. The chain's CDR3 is CASSVGQGNEQYF. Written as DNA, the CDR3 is TGTGCCAGCAGCGTAGGGCAGGGTAACGAGCAGTACTTC.

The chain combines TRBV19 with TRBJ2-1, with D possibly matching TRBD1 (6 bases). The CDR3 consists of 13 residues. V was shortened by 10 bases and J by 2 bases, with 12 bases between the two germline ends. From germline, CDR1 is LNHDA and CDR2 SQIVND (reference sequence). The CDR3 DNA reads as TGTGCCACTTCTTGGGGGCCCTACAATGAGCAGTTCTTC. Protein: CATSWGPYNEQFF. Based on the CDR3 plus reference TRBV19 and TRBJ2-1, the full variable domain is DGGITQSPKYLFRKEGQNVTLSCEQNLNHDAMYWYRQDPGQGLRLIYYSQIVNDFQKGDIAEGYSVSREKKESFPLTVTSAQKNPTAFYLCATSWGPYNEQFFGPGTRLTVL.